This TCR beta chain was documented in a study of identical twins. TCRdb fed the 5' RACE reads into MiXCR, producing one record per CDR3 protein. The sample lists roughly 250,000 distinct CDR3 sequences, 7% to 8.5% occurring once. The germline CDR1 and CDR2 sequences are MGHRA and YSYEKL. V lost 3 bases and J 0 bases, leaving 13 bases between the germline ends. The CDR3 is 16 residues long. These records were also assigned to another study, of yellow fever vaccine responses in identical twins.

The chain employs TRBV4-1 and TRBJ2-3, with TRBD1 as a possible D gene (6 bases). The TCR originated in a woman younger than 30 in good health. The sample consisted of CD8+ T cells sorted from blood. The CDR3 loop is CASSHLGQQSTDTQYF. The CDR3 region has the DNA TGCGCCAGCAGCCACCTAGGACAGCAAAGCACAGATACGCAGTATTTT.